The 17 T cell receptor beta chains reported below all come from one sample, sequenced in a study of spatial heterogeneity in lung cancer. TCRdb used MiXCR to reprocess the 5' RACE reads, holding one entry per CDR3 protein. This sample has about 11,000 distinct CDR3 sequences; more than 3.5% occur once, and the top ten carry about half. Time point specified: sample taken at primary tumor resection. This specimen consisted of PBMCs, obtained at surgery. These receptor sequences come from a female donor with early-stage non-small cell lung cancer.

This clonotype appeared many times. The V and J genes are TRBV3-1 and TRBJ1-2; D ambiguous. With 1 base removed from V and 0 bases from J, the gap between germline ends came to 3 bases. The CDR3 sequence is 13 residues long. Germline CDR1 LGHDT, CDR2 YNNKEL (reference sequence). CDR3 amino acids: CASSQGSNYGYTF. The CDR3, as DNA: TGTGCCAGCAGCCAAGGGTCTAACTATGGCTACACCTTC.

This clonotype was recorded at least ten times. This chain uses TRBV12-3 or TRBV12-4 with TRBJ2-1; weak D call: TRBD1 (6 bases). The CDR3 length is 13 residues. V was clipped by 11 bases and J by 5 bases, with 16 bases between them. In DNA form, the CDR3 reads TGTGCCCAAGCTCAGGACAGACACAATGAGCAGTTCTTC. It is translated as CAQAQDRHNEQFF.

This clonotype was counted ten times or more. The chain joins TRBV6-2 or TRBV6-3 to TRBJ2-1; TRBD2 matches 12 bases. In germline, CDR1 is MNHEY, CDR2 SVGEGT. After removal of 9 bases from V and 1 base from J, the junction contained 10 bases not matched to a gene. The length of the CDR3 is 17 residues. The CDR3 coding sequence is TGTGCCAGTAGGACTAGCGGGGTTCAAGTTTCCTACAATGAGCAGTTCTTC. Translation: CASRTSGVQVSYNEQFF.

This clonotype has at least ten counts. This sequence joins TRBV18 and TRBJ1-1; D unresolved. V lost 5 bases and J 5 bases, leaving 9 bases between the germline ends. The CDR3 has 12 amino acids. Germline CDR1 KGHSH, CDR2 LQKENI. The CDR3 coding sequence is TGTGCCAGCTCAGGCGGACGTACTGAAGCTTTCTTT. It specifies CASSGGRTEAFF.

Many counts were recorded for this clonotype. This chain joins TRBV2 and TRBJ2-3; the D gene is possibly TRBD2 (6 bases). Germline V gene data show CDR1 as SNHLY and CDR2 as FYNNEI. This CDR3 region has 14 residues. V was trimmed by 6 bases and J by 1 base, leaving 11 bases between them. CDR3 sequence: CASSPTGGTDTQYF. The CDR3 bases are TGTGCCAGCAGCCCCACGGGGGGCACAGATACGCAGTATTTT.

This clonotype was counted many times. In DNA, the CDR3 is TGTGCCAGCAGTGGAGGGGGGGGGACCCAGTACTTC. Translating gives CASSGGGGTQYF. The chain carries TRBV6-2 or TRBV6-3 and TRBJ2-5, with D perhaps matching TRBD2 (7 bases). The CDR3 consists of 12 residues. From germline, CDR1 is MNHEY and CDR2 SVGEGT. V was trimmed by 5 bases and J by 7 bases, leaving 11 bases between them.

The rearrangement uses TRBV7-8 and TRBJ2-5; 10 nucleotides align to TRBD1. Germline trimming cut 5 bases from V and 4 bases from J; bases unmatched to any gene: 7. The CDR3 spans 15 residues. Germline V gives CDR1 SGHVS, CDR2 FQNEAQ. The DNA of the CDR3 is TGTGCCAGCAGCCAGGGACAGGGGAACGGAGAGACCCAGTACTTC. It is translated as CASSQGQGNGETQYF.

Ten or more counts support this clonotype. The genes are TRBV5-1 and TRBJ2-7; 9 bases line up with TRBD2. V gave up 0 bases and J gave up 1 base; unmatched junction bases: 5. Germline V gene lookup returns CDR1 SGHRS and CDR2 YFSETQ. The CDR3 runs to 16 residues. CDR3 protein: CASSLAGTSRSYEQYF. CDR3 coding DNA: TGCGCCAGCAGCTTGGCAGGGACTAGCAGATCCTACGAGCAGTACTTC. Full variable domain (rest looked up from reference TRBV5-1 and TRBJ2-7): KAGVTQTPRYLIKTRGQQVTLSCSPISGHRSVSWYQQTPGQGLQFLFEYFSETQRNKGNFPGRFSGRQFSNSRSEMNVSTLELGDSALYLCASSLAGTSRSYEQYFGPGTRLTVT.

Ten or more counts support this clonotype. The chain has TRBV24-1 and TRBJ2-5; D might be TRBD1 (5 bases). Germline V gene sequence: CDR1 KGHDR, CDR2 SFDVKD. Trimming removed 5 bases from V and 7 bases from J, with 13 bases in between. CDR3 length: 13 amino acids. The CDR3 nucleotides read TGTGCCACCAGTGCCCCACAGGCCGGGACCCAGTACTTC. Amino acids: CATSAPQAGTQYF.

This clonotype was observed at least ten times. The chain combines TRBV12-5 with TRBJ1-5; D is undetermined. Trimming stripped 4 bases from V and 10 bases from J, with 11 bases between. The CDR3 extends over 12 amino acids. Germline CDR1 and CDR2: LGHNT and FRNRAP. CDR3 protein: CASGSTPKPQHF. Written as DNA, the CDR3 is TGTGCTAGTGGTTCCACACCGAAACCCCAGCATTTT.

The chain recombines TRBV12-3 or TRBV12-4 with TRBJ2-7, with 9 bases identical to TRBD1. This CDR3 is 15 amino acids long. The V segment lost 6 bases and the J segment 4 bases; nucleotides outside the gene matches: 10. In nucleotides, the CDR3 is TGTGCCAGCAGAGCCGGGGACAGGGCTACATACGAGCAGTACTTC. This codes for CASRAGDRATYEQYF.

This chain links TRBV20-1 with TRBJ1-4; 7 nucleotides align to TRBD1. After removal of 5 bases from V and 0 bases from J, the junction contained 15 bases not matched to a gene. CDR1 and CDR2 (germline): DFQATT, SNEGSKA (reference sequence). The CDR3 is 18 amino acids. The CDR3 is CSAQTGQPLATTNEKLFF. The CDR3 DNA sequence: TGCAGTGCTCAGACGGGACAGCCGCTAGCAACAACTAATGAAAAACTGTTTTTT.

At least ten counts were recorded for this clonotype. The chain couples TRBV7-9 to TRBJ2-1, with 11 bases identical to TRBD2. V lost 2 bases to trimming and J lost 10 bases; unmatched junction nucleotides: 10. The CDR3 runs to 16 residues. Germline-derived CDR1 and CDR2 are SEHNR and FQNEAQ (reference sequence). CDR3 sequence: CASSLFSGRAVEEQFF. CDR3 nucleotide sequence: TGTGCCAGCAGCTTATTTAGCGGGAGGGCCGTGGAAGAGCAGTTCTTC.

This clonotype was seen ten or more times. The chain links TRBV10-3 to TRBJ2-5; the match to TRBD1 covers 8 bases. Trimming at V came to 6 bases and at J to 1 base, leaving 10 bases not matched to a gene. CDR1 is ENHRY, CDR2 SYGVKD, per germline. This CDR3 contains 16 residues. As DNA, the CDR3 is TGTGCCATCAGCGCAGGACAGGGCAGTTTCCAAGAGACCCAGTACTTC. Translation: CAISAGQGSFQETQYF.

This clonotype has a count of ten or more. CDR3 region: CASSLATWTDTQYF. In DNA form, the CDR3 reads TGTGCCAGCAGCTTAGCCACGTGGACAGATACGCAGTATTTT. The gene calls are TRBV7-9 and TRBJ2-3; D is unresolved. The CDR3 contains 14 residues. V was shortened by 0 bases and J by 3 bases, with 7 bases between the two germline ends. The germline gives CDR1 SEHNR, CDR2 FQNEAQ (reference sequence).

V usage is TRBV3-1 and J usage is TRBJ2-7; 7 bases fit TRBD1. V dropped 5 bases and J dropped 7; count of bases not matched to a gene: 14. Germline V lookup: CDR1 LGHDT, CDR2 YNNKEL (reference sequence). The CDR3 has 15 amino acids. CDR3 DNA: TGTGCCAGCAGCGCTCGACCGAGACAGGGTCGGGAGCAGTACTTC. Its protein product is CASSARPRQGREQYF.

This sequence joins TRBV5-6 and TRBJ1-1; TRBD1 aligns across 7 bases. This CDR3 is built from 15 residues. In germline, CDR1 is SGHDT, CDR2 YYEEEE. Trimming removed 0 bases from V and 6 bases from J; junction bases left unmatched: 8. The CDR3 region is CASSLEAGGLAEAFF. The CDR3 DNA follows: TGTGCCAGCAGCTTGGAGGCAGGGGGGCTAGCTGAAGCTTTCTTT.